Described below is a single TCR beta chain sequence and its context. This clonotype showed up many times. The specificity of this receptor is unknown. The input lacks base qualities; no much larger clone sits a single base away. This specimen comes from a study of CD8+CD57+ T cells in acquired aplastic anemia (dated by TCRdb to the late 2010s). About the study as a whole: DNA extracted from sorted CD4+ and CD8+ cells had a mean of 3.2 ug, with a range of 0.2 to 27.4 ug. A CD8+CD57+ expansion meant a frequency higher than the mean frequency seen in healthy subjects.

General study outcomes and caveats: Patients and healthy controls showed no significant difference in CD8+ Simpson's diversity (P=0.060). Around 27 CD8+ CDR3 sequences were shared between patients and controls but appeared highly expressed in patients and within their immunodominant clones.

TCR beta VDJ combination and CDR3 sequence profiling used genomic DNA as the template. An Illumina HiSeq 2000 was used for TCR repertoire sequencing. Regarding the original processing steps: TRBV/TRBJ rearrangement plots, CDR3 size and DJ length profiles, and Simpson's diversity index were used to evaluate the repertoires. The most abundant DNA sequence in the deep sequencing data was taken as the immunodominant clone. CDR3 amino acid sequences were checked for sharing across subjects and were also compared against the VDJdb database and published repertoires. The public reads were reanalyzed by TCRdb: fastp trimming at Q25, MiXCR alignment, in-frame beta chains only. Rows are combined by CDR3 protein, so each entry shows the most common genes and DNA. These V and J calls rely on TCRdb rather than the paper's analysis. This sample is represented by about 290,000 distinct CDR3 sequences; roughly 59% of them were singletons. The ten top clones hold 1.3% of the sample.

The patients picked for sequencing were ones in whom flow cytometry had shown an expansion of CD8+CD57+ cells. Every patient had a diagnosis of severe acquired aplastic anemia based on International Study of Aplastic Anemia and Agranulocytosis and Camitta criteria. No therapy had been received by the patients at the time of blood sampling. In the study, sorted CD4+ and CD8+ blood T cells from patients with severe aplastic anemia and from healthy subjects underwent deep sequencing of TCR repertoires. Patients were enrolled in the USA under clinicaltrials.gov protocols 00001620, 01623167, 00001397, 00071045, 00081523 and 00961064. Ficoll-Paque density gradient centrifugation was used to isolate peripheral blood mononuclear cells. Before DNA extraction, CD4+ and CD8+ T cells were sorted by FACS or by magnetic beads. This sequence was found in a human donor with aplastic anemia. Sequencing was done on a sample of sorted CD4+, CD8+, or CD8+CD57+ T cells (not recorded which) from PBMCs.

The CDR3 region: CSASPPEGHRRTEAFF. The DNA reads TGCAGTGCTAGTCCCCCCGAGGGACATCGCCGAACTGAAGCTTTCTTT. The chain joins TRBV20-1 to TRBJ1-1; matching of 6 bases hints at TRBD1 as the D gene. In the germline V gene (reference sequence), CDR1 corresponds to DFQATT and CDR2 to SNEGSKA. V loses 3 bases, J loses 5 bases, and the germline ends lie 22 bases apart. The CDR3 has 16 amino acids, counting the end cysteine and phenylalanine. Left in the record is the CDR3 DNA by itself, 48 bases read in frame from the first base.